The rows below give T cell receptor beta chains drawn from one sample of a study of T cell repertoires in cytomegalovirus infection. These TCRs are of unknown antigen specificity. TCRdb processed the reads anew with MiXCR; each CDR3 protein has one entry. The sample has approximately 1,000,000 distinct CDR3 sequences; around a third are singletons. Sample: cultured CD8+ T cells from PBMCs, taken from culture after CMV antigen stimulation. The receptors here all came from a human donor in good health (CMV status not recorded). Some clones in this sample may be carry-over from other donors' samples. CDR3s include the opening cysteine and the closing phenylalanine or tryptophan. A D gene is named only where the DNA matches it firmly. Size is omitted from some rows. Given values are once, few, many or a class for expanded clones.

NA	TRBV2	TRBJ1-2	few	CASVPLQGVAYGYTF	TGTGCCAGCGTCCCGCTACAGGGAGTAGCCTATGGCTACACCTTC
TRBD2	TRBV19	TRBJ2-1	few	CASSPGTSGEEQFF	TGTGCCAGTAGTCCGGGGACTAGCGGAGAGGAGCAGTTCTTC
TRBD1	TRBV4-1	TRBJ1-1	NA	CASSQDRTGVGTEAFF	TGCGCCAGCAGCCAGGACCGGACAGGGGTGGGGACTGAAGCTTTCTTT
TRBD1	TRBV4-1	TRBJ2-4	few	CASSRPGQKNIQYF	TGCGCCAGCAGCCGACCGGGACAGAAAAACATTCAGTACTTC
NA	TRBV25-1	TRBJ1-4	few	CASRAGTPSEKLFF	TGTGCCAGCCGGGCCGGGACACCCTCTGAAAAACTGTTTTTT
NA	TRBV6-1	TRBJ2-7	few	CASSEGAGEQYF	TGTGCCAGCAGTGAGGGGGCGGGGGAGCAGTACTTC
NA	TRBV2	TRBJ2-3	few	CASSDRSLRTDTQYF	TGTGCCAGCAGCGACAGGTCTCTCCGCACAGATACGCAGTATTTT
TRBD1	TRBV5-5	TRBJ2-2	NA	CASSFPGQAGTGELFF	TGTGCCAGCAGCTTTCCGGGACAGGCGGGCACCGGGGAGCTGTTTTTT
TRBD1	TRBV6-2/TRBV6-3	TRBJ2-2	NA	CASSYGGRGQLNTGELFF	TGTGCCAGCAGTTACGGTGGCAGGGGGCAACTAAACACCGGGGAGCTGTTTTTT
NA	TRBV6-5	TRBJ1-1	NA	CASSYYLHGADTEAFF	TGTGCCAGCAGTTACTACCTTCATGGGGCCGACACTGAAGCTTTCTTT
NA	TRBV10-3	TRBJ1-5	NA	CAISEAGKGWPQHF	TGTGCCATCAGCGAGGCAGGGAAAGGTTGGCCCCAGCATTTT
NA	TRBV27	TRBJ1-4	NA	CASSFEARRNEKLFF	TGTGCCAGCAGTTTTGAGGCTCGGCGGAATGAAAAACTGTTTTTT
NA	TRBV10-3	TRBJ1-6	NA	CAISESTREYPSPLHF	TGTGCCATCAGTGAGTCGACCAGGGAGTATCCTTCACCCCTCCACTTT
NA	TRBV4-3	TRBJ1-1	few	CASSRHTNENTEAFF	TGCGCCAGCAGCCGCCACACCAACGAGAACACTGAAGCTTTCTTT
NA	TRBV14	TRBJ2-7	few	CASSPPAWNEQYF	TGTGCCAGCAGCCCCCCAGCGTGGAACGAGCAGTACTTC
NA	TRBV19	TRBJ2-7	few	CASSISRTFEQYF	TGTGCCAGTAGTATTTCAAGAACATTCGAGCAGTACTTC
TRBD1	TRBV7-6	TRBJ2-7	NA	CASSLAQGVGSYEQYF	TGTGCCAGCAGCTTAGCACAGGGGGTGGGATCCTACGAGCAGTACTTC
NA	TRBV2	TRBJ2-3	NA	CASRGTVQYF	TGTGCCAGCAGAGGGACGGTACAGTATTTT
TRBD2	TRBV5-1	TRBJ2-1	NA	CASSLWRGRNEQFF	TGCGCCAGCAGCTTGTGGCGGGGGAGAAATGAGCAGTTCTTC
TRBD1	TRBV19	TRBJ1-5	NA	CASSIDILERGRGVYSNQPQHF	TGTGCCAGTAGTATAGATATTCTTGAACGCGGCAGGGGGGTATATAGCAATCAGCCCCAGCATTTT
NA	TRBV7-6	TRBJ2-3	NA	CASSRGPEYTDTQYF	TGTGCCAGCAGTCGGGGCCCAGAGTACACAGATACGCAGTATTTT
NA	TRBV9	TRBJ2-7	few	CASSGPNPYEQYF	TGTGCCAGCAGCGGTCCGAATCCCTACGAGCAGTACTTC
NA	TRBV14	TRBJ1-6	once	CASSRRWAGPYGSPLHF	TGTGCCAGCAGCCGAAGATGGGCAGGGCCTTATGGGTCACCCCTCCACTTT
NA	TRBV11-2	TRBJ1-3	few	CASSFMSYSSSGNTIYF	TGTGCCAGCAGCTTTATGAGTTACTCGTCCTCTGGAAACACCATATATTTT
NA	TRBV7-9	TRBJ2-4	few	CASSWTGMIENIQYF	TGTGCCAGCAGCTGGACCGGGATGATAGAAAACATTCAGTACTTC
NA	TRBV28	TRBJ2-7	NA	CASSLWDSISYEQYF	TGTGCCAGCAGTTTATGGGACAGTATCTCCTACGAGCAGTACTTC
NA	TRBV4-1	TRBJ2-7	few	CASSQDVLEDGPYEQYF	TGCGCCAGCAGCCAAGACGTATTGGAGGACGGACCCTACGAGCAGTACTTC
TRBD2	TRBV7-8	TRBJ2-7	many	CASSLWERGPYEQYF	TGTGCCAGCAGCTTATGGGAGCGGGGTCCCTACGAGCAGTACTTC
NA	TRBV7-2	TRBJ2-7	once	CASSPKTGHYEQYF	TGTGCCAGCAGCCCAAAGACAGGCCACTACGAGCAGTACTTC